Described below is a single T cell receptor (beta chain) sequence and its context. The CDR3 contains 14 residues. Per germline, CDR1 WSHSY and CDR2 SAAADI. Unmatched junction bases numbered 7, after V lost 8 bases and J lost 1 base. Assay: immunoSEQ multiplex PCR; the TCRdb copy retains only in-frame clones and omits some. Here the sample spans about 54,000 clones, about 90% being singletons. The entry originates in a study of blood T cell repertoires in COVID-19. Sequencing was carried out using peripheral blood. This TCR was recovered from a woman aged 60-75 years with active or convalescent COVID-19. The J gene is TRBJ2-7, the V gene TRBV10-2; TRBD2 aligns across 8 bases. CDR3 DNA sequence: TGCGCCAGCCGGGGGGGGCCTTCTTCCTACGAGCAGTACTTC. This gives the protein CASRGGPSSYEQYF.